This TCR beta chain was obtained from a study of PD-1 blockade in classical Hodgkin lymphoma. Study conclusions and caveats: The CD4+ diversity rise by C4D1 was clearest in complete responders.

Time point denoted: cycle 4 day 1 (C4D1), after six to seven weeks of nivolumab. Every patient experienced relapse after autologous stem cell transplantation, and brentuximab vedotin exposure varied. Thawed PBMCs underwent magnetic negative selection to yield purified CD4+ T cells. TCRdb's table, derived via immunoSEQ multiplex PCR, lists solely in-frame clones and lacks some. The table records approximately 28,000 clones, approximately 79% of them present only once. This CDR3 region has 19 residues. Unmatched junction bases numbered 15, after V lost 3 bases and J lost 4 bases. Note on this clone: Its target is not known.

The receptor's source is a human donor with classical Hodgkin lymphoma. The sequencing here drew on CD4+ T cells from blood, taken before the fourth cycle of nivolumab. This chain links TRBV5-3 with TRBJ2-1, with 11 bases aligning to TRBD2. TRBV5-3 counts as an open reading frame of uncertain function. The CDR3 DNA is TGTGCCAGAAGCTATCCGGGACACCTAAGACTAGCGGGGTACAATGAGCAGTTCTTC. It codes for CARSYPGHLRLAGYNEQFF.